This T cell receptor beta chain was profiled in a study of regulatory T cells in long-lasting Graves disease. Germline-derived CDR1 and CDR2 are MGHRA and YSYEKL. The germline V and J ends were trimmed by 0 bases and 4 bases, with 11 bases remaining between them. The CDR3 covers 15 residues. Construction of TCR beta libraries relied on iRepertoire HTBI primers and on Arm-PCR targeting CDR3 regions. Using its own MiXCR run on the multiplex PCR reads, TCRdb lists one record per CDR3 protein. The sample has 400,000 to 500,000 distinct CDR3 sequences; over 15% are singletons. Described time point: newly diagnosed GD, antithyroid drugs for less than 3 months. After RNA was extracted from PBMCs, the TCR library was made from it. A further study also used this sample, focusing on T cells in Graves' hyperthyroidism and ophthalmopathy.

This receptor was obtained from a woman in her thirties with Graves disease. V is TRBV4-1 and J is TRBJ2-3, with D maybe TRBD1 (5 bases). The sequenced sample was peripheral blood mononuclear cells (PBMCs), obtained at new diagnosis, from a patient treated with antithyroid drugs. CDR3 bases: TGCGCCAGCAGCCAAGAGACGGTAGGGGCAGATACGCAGTATTTT. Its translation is CASSQETVGADTQYF.